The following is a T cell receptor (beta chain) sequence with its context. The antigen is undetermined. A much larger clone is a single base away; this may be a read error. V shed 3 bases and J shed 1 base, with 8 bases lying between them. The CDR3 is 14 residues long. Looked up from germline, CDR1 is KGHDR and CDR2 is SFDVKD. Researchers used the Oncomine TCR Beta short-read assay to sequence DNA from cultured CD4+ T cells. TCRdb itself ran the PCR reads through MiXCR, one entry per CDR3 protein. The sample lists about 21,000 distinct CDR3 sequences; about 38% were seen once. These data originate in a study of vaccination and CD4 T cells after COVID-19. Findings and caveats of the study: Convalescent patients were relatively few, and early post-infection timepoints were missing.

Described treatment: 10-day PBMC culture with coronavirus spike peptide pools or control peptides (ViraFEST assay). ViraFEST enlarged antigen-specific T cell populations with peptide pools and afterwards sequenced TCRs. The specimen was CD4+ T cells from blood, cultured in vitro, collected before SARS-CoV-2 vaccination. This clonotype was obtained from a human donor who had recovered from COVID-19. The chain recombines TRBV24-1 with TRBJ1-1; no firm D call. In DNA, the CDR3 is TGTGCCACCAGTGATGGAGCAGAGAACACTGAAGCTTTCTTT. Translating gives CATSDGAENTEAFF.